This T cell receptor (beta chain) stems from a study of identical twins. Study results and limitations: Among out-of-frame alpha sequences shared by twins, low generation probability occurred in excess. Model-predicted out-of-frame TCR alpha sharing fell below observed values in monozygotic twins.

Concerning this clonotype: Its antigen remains unidentified. Relative to the germline gene, one junction end is altered; a read error may explain this.

With template switching, a universal primer site was added, and the cDNA carried unique molecular identifiers. Using its own MiXCR run on the 5' RACE reads, TCRdb lists one record per CDR3 protein. The sample has 1.5 million to 2 million distinct CDR3 sequences; under 35% are singletons. There were only healthy Caucasians among the donors. This TCR was sampled from a newborn girl in good health. Material for sequencing was cord blood.

The chain's CDR3 is CASSRASGIADTQYF. Written as DNA, the CDR3 is TGCGCCAGCAGCCGGGCTAGCGGGATTGCAGATACGCAGTATTTT. This chain connects TRBV5-4 to TRBJ2-3; TRBD2 matches at 9 bases. Looked up from germline, CDR1 is SGHNT and CDR2 is YYREEE (reference sequence). There are 15 residues in the CDR3.